The clone carrying this T cell receptor (beta chain) was detected a few times. The data were taken from a study of T cells after yellow fever vaccination. TCRdb re-derived calls from the 5' RACE reads in MiXCR, one entry per CDR3 protein. The table includes hundreds of thousands of distinct CDR3 sequences, approximately 13% detected once. V was pared by 0 bases and J by 1 base, with 12 bases between. Looked up from germline, CDR1 is SGHRS and CDR2 is YFSETQ. The CDR3 runs to 16 residues. The V gene is TRBV5-1, the J gene TRBJ2-3; D is perhaps TRBD1 or TRBD2 (5 bases each). This receptor was obtained from a young man who received the YFV17D yellow fever vaccine. Sequences were derived from PBMCs, sampled on the day of the yellow fever booster vaccination. This CDR3 reads CASSLGRDVGTDTQYF. CDR3 bases: TGCGCCAGCAGCTTGGGACGGGACGTCGGCACAGATACGCAGTATTTT.